This T cell receptor (beta chain) derives from a study of cytotoxic CD8 clonotypes in ibrutinib-treated CLL. In the study overall: Patients: about 11 relapsed/refractory, roughly 16 treatment-naive, some 18 IGHV unmutated.

Study-level findings and limits: Treatment saw public clonotypes, which were uncommon, either contract or stay stable.

V dropped 7 bases and J dropped 2 bases, with 19 bases sitting between them. CDR3 length: 16 residues. Germline V gene data show CDR1 as SGHTA and CDR2 as FQGNSA. Researchers set a sequencing depth target of 1 in 200,000 to 1 in 1 million T cells. Generated by immunoSEQ multiplex PCR, the TCRdb table keeps only in-frame clones and is missing some. This repertoire shows some 130,000 clones, roughly 84% found once; its top ten account for about 3.3%. The TCR beta libraries used 2 to 2.5 micrograms of genomic DNA that came from cryopreserved PBMCs. On this clone: Its specificity is unknown.

This rearrangement joins TRBV7-2 to TRBJ2-3, with D tentatively TRBD2 (6 bases). The clonotype comes from a human donor with chronic lymphocytic leukemia. The material was PBMCs, obtained after 24 months of ibrutinib treatment. The DNA of the CDR3 is TGTGCCAGCACCCTCCGTCCGGGACTGGTCACAGATACGCAGTATTTT. It specifies CASTLRPGLVTDTQYF.